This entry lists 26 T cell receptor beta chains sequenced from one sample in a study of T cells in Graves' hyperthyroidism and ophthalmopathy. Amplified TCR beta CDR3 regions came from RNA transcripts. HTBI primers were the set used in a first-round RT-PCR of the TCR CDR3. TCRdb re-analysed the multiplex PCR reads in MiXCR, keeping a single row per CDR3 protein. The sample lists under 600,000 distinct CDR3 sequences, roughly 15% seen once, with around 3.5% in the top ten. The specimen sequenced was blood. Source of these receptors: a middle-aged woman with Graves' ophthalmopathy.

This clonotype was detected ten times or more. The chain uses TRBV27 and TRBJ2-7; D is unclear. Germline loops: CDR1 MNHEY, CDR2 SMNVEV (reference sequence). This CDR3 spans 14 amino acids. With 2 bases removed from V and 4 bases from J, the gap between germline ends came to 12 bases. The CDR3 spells CASSLASHFYEQYF. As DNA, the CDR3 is TGTGCCAGCAGTTTAGCCTCCCACTTTTACGAGCAGTACTTC.

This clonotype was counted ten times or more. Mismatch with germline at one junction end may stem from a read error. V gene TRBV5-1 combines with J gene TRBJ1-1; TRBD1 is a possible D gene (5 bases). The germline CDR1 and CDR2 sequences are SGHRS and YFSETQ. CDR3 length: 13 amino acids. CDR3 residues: CASSRTLNTEAFF. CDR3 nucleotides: TGTGCCAGCAGTCGGACACTTAACACTGAAGCTTTCTTT.

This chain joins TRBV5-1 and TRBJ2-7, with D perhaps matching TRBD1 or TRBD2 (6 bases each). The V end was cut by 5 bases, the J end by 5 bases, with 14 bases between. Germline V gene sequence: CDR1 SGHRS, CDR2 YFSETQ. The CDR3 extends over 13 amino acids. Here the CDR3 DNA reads TGCGCCAGCAGGGGGGGCCAGGGGAACGAGCAGTACTTC. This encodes CASRGGQGNEQYF.

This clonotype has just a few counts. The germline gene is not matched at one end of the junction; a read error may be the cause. The CDR3 spells CASSQSFFPTSDSYEQYF. CDR3 sequence (DNA): TGCGCCAGCAGCCAAAGCTTCTTTCCGACTAGCGACTCCTACGAGCAGTACTTC. The chain recombines TRBV11-2 with TRBJ2-7, with 8 bases aligning to TRBD2. Per the germline V gene, CDR1 is SGHAT and CDR2 is FQNNGV. The CDR3 length is 18 residues.

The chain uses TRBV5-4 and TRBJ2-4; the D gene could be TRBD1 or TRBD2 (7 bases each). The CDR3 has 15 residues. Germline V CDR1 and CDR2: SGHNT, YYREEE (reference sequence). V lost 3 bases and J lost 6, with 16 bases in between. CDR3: CASSWRGGQRNIQYF. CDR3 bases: TGTGCCAGCAGCTGGAGGGGGGGACAGAGAAACATTCAGTACTTC.

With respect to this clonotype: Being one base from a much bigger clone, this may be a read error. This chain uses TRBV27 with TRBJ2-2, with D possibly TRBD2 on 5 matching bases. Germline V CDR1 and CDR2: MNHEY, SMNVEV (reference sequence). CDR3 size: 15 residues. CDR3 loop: CASSLSPDGTGEPFF. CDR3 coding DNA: TGTGCCAGCAGCCTTTCCCCCGACGGAACCGGGGAGCCGTTTTTT.

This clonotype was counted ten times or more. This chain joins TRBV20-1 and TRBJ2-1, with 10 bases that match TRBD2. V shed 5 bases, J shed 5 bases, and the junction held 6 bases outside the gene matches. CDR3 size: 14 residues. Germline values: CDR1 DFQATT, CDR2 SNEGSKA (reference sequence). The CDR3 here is CSAGGLAVNNEQFF. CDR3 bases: TGCAGTGCTGGAGGACTAGCGGTCAACAATGAGCAGTTCTTC.

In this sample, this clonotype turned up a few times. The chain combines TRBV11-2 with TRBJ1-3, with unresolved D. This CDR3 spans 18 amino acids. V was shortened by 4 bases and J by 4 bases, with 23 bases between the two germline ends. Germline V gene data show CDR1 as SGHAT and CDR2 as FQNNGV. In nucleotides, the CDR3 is TGTGCCAGCAGCTCCTTCTCCGTGGTCAAACCTGCGGGAAACACCATATATTTT. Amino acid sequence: CASSSFSVVKPAGNTIYF.

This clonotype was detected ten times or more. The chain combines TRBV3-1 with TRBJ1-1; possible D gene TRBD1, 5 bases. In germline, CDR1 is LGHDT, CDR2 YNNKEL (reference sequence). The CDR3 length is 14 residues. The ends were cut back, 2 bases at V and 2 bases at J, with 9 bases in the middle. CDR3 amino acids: CASSQSGGNTEAFF. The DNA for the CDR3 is TGTGCCAGCAGCCAAAGCGGGGGTAACACTGAAGCTTTCTTT.

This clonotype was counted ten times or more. The CDR3 region is CASTQGQGTEAFF. The CDR3 coding sequence is TGCGCCAGCACGCAGGGGCAGGGCACTGAAGCTTTCTTT. The chain employs TRBV5-1 and TRBJ1-1; possible D gene TRBD1, 6 bases. Germline CDR1 reads SGHRS; CDR2 reads YFSETQ. The CDR3 sequence is 13 residues long. The ends were cut back, 6 bases at V and 4 bases at J, with 13 bases in the middle.

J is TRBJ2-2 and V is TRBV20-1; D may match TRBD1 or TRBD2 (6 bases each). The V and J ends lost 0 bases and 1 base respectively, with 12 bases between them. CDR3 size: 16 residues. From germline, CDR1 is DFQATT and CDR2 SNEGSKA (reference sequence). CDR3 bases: TGCAGTGCTAGAGACCCGGGGGCAGGGAACACCGGGGAGCTGTTTTTT. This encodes CSARDPGAGNTGELFF.

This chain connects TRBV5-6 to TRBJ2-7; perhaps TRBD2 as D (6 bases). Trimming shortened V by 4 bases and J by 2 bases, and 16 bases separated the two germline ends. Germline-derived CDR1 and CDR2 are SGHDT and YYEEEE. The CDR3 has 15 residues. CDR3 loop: CASSSLAGSTYEQYF. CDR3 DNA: TGTGCCAGCAGCAGCCTCGCGGGGTCTACCTACGAGCAGTACTTC.

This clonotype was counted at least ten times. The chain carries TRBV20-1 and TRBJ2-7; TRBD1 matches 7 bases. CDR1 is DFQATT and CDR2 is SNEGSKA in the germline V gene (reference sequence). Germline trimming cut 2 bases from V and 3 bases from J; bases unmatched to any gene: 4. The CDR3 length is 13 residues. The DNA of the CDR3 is TGCAGTGCTAGAACGGGGACAGTCTACGAGCAGTACTTC. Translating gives CSARTGTVYEQYF.

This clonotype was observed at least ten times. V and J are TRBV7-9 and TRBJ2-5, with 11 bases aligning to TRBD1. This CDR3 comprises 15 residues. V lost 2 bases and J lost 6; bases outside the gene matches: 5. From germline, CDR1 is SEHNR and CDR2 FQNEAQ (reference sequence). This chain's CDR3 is CASSLLGQGAKTQYF. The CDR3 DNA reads TGTGCCAGCAGCTTACTCGGACAGGGGGCAAAGACCCAGTACTTC.

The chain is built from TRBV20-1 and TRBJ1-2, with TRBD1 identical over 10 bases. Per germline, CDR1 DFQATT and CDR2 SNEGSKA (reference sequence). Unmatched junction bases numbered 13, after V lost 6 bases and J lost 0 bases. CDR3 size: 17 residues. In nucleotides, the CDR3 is TGCAGTGCCCCCCCCGGGACAGGGGATTTTTCTAACTATGGCTACACCTTC. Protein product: CSAPPGTGDFSNYGYTF.

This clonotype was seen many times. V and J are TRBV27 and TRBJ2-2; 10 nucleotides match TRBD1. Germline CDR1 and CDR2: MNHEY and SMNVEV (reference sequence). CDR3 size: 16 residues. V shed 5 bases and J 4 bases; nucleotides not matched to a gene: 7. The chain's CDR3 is CASSRQGAMVTGELFF. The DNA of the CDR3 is TGTGCCAGCAGTAGACAGGGGGCGATGGTCACCGGGGAGCTGTTTTTT.

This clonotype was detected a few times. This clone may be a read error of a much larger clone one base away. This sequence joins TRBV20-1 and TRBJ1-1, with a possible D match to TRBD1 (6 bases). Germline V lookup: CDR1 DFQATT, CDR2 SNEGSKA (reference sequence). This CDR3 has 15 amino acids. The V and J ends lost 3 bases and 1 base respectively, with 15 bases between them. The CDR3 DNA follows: TGCAGTGCTAGCGGGGGGCCCAGGACGAACACTGAAGCTTTCTTT. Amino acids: CSASGGPRTNTEAFF.

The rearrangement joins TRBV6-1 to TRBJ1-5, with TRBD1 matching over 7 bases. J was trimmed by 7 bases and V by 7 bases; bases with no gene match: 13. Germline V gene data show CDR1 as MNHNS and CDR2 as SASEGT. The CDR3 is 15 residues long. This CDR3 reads CASTEGGQTTQPQHF. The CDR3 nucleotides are TGTGCCAGCACCGAGGGGGGACAGACTACCCAGCCCCAGCATTTT.

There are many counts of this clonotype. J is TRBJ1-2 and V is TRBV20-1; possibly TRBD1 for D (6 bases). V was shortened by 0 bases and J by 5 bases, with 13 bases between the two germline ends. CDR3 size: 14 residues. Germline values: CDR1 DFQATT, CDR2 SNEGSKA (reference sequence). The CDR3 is CSARDGGTHYGYTF. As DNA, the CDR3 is TGCAGTGCTAGAGATGGAGGGACACATTATGGCTACACCTTC.

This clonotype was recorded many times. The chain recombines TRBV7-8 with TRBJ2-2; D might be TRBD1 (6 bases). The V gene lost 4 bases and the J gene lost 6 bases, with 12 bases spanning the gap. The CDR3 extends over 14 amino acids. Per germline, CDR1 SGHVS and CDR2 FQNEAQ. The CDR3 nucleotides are TGTGCCAGCAGCTCAATACAGGGAGCCGGGGAGCTGTTTTTT. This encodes CASSSIQGAGELFF. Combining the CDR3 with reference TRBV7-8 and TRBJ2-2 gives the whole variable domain GAGVSQSPRYKVAKRGQDVALRCDPISGHVSLFWYQQALGQGPEFLTYFQNEAQLDKSGLPSDRFFAERPEGSVSTLKIQRTQQEDSAVYLCASSSIQGAGELFFGEGSRLTVL.

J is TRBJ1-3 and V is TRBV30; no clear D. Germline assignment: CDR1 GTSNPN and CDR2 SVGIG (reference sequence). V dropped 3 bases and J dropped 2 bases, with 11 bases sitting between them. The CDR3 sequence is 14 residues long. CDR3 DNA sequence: TGTGCCTGGAGGCGGGGTATCGCTGGAAACACCATATATTTT. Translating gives CAWRRGIAGNTIYF.

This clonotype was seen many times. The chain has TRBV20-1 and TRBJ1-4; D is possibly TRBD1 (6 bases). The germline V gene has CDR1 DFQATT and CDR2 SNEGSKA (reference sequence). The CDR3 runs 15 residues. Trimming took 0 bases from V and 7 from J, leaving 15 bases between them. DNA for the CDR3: TGCAGTGCTAGAGATCTGGGGGGCGATGGTGAAAAACTGTTTTTT. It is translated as CSARDLGGDGEKLFF.

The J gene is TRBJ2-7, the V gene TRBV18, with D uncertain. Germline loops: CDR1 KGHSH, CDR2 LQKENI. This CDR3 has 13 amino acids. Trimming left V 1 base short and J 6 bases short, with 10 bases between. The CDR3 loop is CASSPLEGSEQYF. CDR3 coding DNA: TGTGCCAGCTCACCACTTGAAGGGTCCGAGCAGTACTTC.

Here the CDR3 reads CASRRGYTGELFF. CDR3 DNA sequence: TGTGCCAGCAGAAGAGGGTATACCGGGGAGCTGTTTTTT. The V gene is TRBV5-8, the J gene TRBJ2-2, with D maybe TRBD2 (5 bases). Germline loops: CDR1 SGHTS, CDR2 YDEGEE. The length of the CDR3 is 13 residues. Trimming shortened V by 5 bases and J by 5 bases, and 10 bases separated the two germline ends.

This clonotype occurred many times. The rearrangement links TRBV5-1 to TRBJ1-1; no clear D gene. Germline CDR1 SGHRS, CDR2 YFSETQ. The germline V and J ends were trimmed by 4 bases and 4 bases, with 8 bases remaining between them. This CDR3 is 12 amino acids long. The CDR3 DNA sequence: TGCGCCAGCAGCCAGGAGGGCACTGAAGCTTTCTTT. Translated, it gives CASSQEGTEAFF. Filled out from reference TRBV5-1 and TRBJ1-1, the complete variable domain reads KAGVTQTPRYLIKTRGQQVTLSCSPISGHRSVSWYQQTPGQGLQFLFEYFSETQRNKGNFPGRFSGRQFSNSRSEMNVSTLELGDSALYLCASSQEGTEAFFGQGTRLTVV.

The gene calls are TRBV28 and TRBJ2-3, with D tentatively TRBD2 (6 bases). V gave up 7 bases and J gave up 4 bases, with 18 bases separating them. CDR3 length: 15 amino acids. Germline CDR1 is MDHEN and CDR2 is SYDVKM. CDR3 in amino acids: CASKLQYGGPDTQYF. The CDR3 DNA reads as TGTGCCAGCAAACTGCAATACGGGGGACCAGATACGCAGTATTTT.